These 29 T cell receptor beta chains were all obtained from the same sample, sequenced in a study of blood T cell repertoires in COVID-19. Some clones are missing from TCRdb's copy, which holds only in-frame ones; the method was immunoSEQ multiplex PCR. The table records some 300,000 clones, over 75% of them present only once. The sample comprised PBMCs or T cells enriched from blood (not recorded which). The receptors come from a woman under 40 who had recovered from COVID-19.

This clone appeared once. The chain links TRBV6-1 to TRBJ1-3; no clear D gene. There are 15 residues in the CDR3. Germline V gene sequence: CDR1 MNHNS, CDR2 SASEGT. The ends were cut back, 2 bases at V and 4 bases at J, with 12 bases in the middle. CDR3 nucleotide sequence: TGTGCCAGCAGTGAACACCCCTCAGGCGGAAACACCATATATTTT. It yields the protein CASSEHPSGGNTIYF.

In DNA form, the CDR3 reads TGCGCCAGCAGCTTGATGGGACAGGGGGCCTACGAGCAGTACTTC. Encoded protein: CASSLMGQGAYEQYF. The chain joins TRBV5-1 to TRBJ2-7; 11 bases align to TRBD1. The J segment lost 2 bases and the V segment lost 1 base, leaving 2 bases of the junction unmatched. This CDR3 has 15 residues. Germline V gene data show CDR1 as SGHRS and CDR2 as YFSETQ.

The gene calls are TRBV18 and TRBJ1-6, with a tentative D call TRBD1 (5 bases). Trimming removed 1 base from V and 6 bases from J, with 10 bases in between. Looked up from germline, CDR1 is KGHSH and CDR2 is LQKENI. The CDR3 totals 15 residues. Written as DNA, the CDR3 is TGTGCCAGCTCACCACGGGGGGATGGTAATTCACCCCTCCACTTT. It is translated as CASSPRGDGNSPLHF.

The CDR3 here is CASSYRDSSYGYTF. DNA for the CDR3: TGTGCCAGCAGTTACCGGGACAGCTCCTATGGCTACACCTTC. The chain joins TRBV6-2 or TRBV6-3 to TRBJ1-2, with TRBD1 matching over 7 bases. Germline V gene data show CDR1 as MNHEY and CDR2 as SVGEGT. The J segment lost 4 bases and the V segment lost 2 bases, leaving 4 bases of the junction unmatched. The CDR3 spans 14 residues.

The chain uses TRBV13 and TRBJ1-2; no clear D gene. The CDR3 has 16 amino acids. Deletions cut 0 bases from V and 0 bases from J, with 11 bases between. Germline V gene sequence: CDR1 PRHDT, CDR2 FYEKMQ (reference sequence). The CDR3, as DNA: TGTGCCAGCAGCTTAGGCCGAGCCGGGACTAACTATGGCTACACCTTC. Translating gives CASSLGRAGTNYGYTF.

V is TRBV18 and J is TRBJ2-7, with 14 positions matching TRBD2. Germline V CDR1 and CDR2: KGHSH, LQKENI. V was pared by 5 bases and J by 1 base, with 4 bases of the junction left unmatched. CDR3 size: 16 residues. The CDR3 region has the DNA TGTGCCAGCTCAGGACTAGCGGGAGGCCCATCCTACGAGCAGTACTTC. It codes for CASSGLAGGPSYEQYF.

The chain uses TRBV30 and TRBJ1-2, with 8 bases identical to TRBD1. The CDR3 sequence is 13 residues long. Germline CDR1 reads GTSNPN; CDR2 reads SVGIG (reference sequence). Trimming cost V 3 bases and J 4 bases; bases outside gene matches: 4. The CDR3 DNA follows: TGTGCCTGGAGAGGGACAGGAGCCTATGGCTACACCTTC. Protein product: CAWRGTGAYGYTF.

To note about this clone: Different DNA sequences within this sample yield the same CDR3. V gene TRBV5-1 combines with J gene TRBJ2-5; D gene unclear. The CDR3 is 13 amino acids. Germline V gene sequence: CDR1 SGHRS, CDR2 YFSETQ. Trimming took 0 bases from V and 5 from J, leaving 8 bases between them. The CDR3 here is CASSLGQAETQYF. CDR3 DNA sequence: TGCGCCAGCAGCTTGGGCCAAGCGGAGACCCAGTACTTC.

This chain uses TRBV6-2 or TRBV6-3 with TRBJ2-3; 8 positions match TRBD1. CDR1 MNHEY and CDR2 SVGEGT come from the germline V gene. With 5 bases clipped from V and 2 bases from J, the junction kept 6 bases outside the gene matches. There are 15 residues in the CDR3. The CDR3 DNA reads TGTGCCAGCAGTCCCAGACAGGGGCCCACAGATACGCAGTATTTT. Translation: CASSPRQGPTDTQYF.

The J gene is TRBJ2-1, the V gene TRBV9; TRBD2 matches at 15 bases. The V segment lost 4 bases and the J segment 12 bases; nucleotides outside the gene matches: 8. This CDR3 spans 15 amino acids. Per germline, CDR1 SGDLS and CDR2 YYNGEE. The CDR3 sequence: CASSYGLAGGRGQFF. The CDR3 DNA sequence: TGTGCCAGCAGCTACGGACTAGCGGGAGGGCGCGGGCAGTTCTTC.

This sequence joins TRBV12-3 or TRBV12-4 and TRBJ1-1, with TRBD1 matching 9 bases. The CDR3 sequence is 13 residues long. The J segment lost 6 bases and the V segment lost 6 bases, leaving 5 bases of the junction unmatched. CDR3 coding DNA: TGTGCCAGCAGCAGGACAGGGGAGGCTGAAGCTTTCTTT. Translating gives CASSRTGEAEAFF.

V and J are TRBV4-1 and TRBJ1-3; 7 bases agree with TRBD1. Losses at the gene ends were 4 bases for V and 0 bases for J; bases not matched to a gene: 6. The CDR3 covers 16 residues. Germline loops: CDR1 MGHRA, CDR2 YSYEKL. The CDR3 region is CASSRGQAYSGNTIYF. Here the CDR3 DNA reads TGCGCCAGCAGCCGCGGACAGGCTTACTCTGGAAACACCATATATTTT.

The chain recombines TRBV6-5 with TRBJ1-1; 8 bases agree with TRBD1. Germline trimming cut 5 bases from V and 4 bases from J; bases unmatched to any gene: 6. This CDR3 comprises 14 residues. Germline CDR1 MNHEY, CDR2 SVGAGI. CDR3 nucleotide sequence: TGTGCCAGCAGTCGGACAGGGATAATCACTGAAGCTTTCTTT. It yields the protein CASSRTGIITEAFF.

The chain carries TRBV9 and TRBJ2-1, with 7 bases aligning to TRBD2. Trimming took 0 bases from V and 8 from J; bases not matched to a gene: 5. The CDR3 has 14 amino acids. In germline, CDR1 is SGDLS, CDR2 YYNGEE. DNA for the CDR3: TGTGCCAGCAGCGTAGTATCCGGACTAGATGAGCAGTTCTTC. Protein sequence: CASSVVSGLDEQFF.

V usage is TRBV9 and J usage is TRBJ2-1; 7 bases line up with TRBD1. This CDR3 region has 15 residues. The germline gives CDR1 SGDLS, CDR2 YYNGEE. The junction had 5 bases not matched to a gene; V was cut back by 1 base and J by 4 bases. The CDR3 reads CASSVRDSNYNEQFF. The CDR3 region has the DNA TGTGCCAGCAGCGTACGGGACAGTAATTACAATGAGCAGTTCTTC.

The chain combines TRBV15 with TRBJ2-3, with 9 nucleotides matching TRBD1. The CDR3 extends over 13 amino acids. Per germline, CDR1 LNHNV and CDR2 YYDKDF (reference sequence). The J segment lost 2 bases and the V segment lost 11 bases, leaving 5 bases of the junction unmatched. CDR3 protein: CAGGTGPTDTQYF. In nucleotides, the CDR3 is TGTGCCGGGGGGACAGGGCCCACAGATACGCAGTATTTT.

The CDR3 is CASSSGQKGPKNIQYF. DNA for the CDR3: TGTGCCAGCAGCTCCGGACAGAAAGGCCCCAAAAACATTCAGTACTTC. The chain has TRBV9 and TRBJ2-4; maybe TRBD1 (6 bases). Germline values: CDR1 SGDLS, CDR2 YYNGEE. Trimming pared 4 bases from V and 2 bases from J, leaving 16 bases between. The CDR3 runs 16 residues.

J is TRBJ2-1 and V is TRBV7-2; TRBD1 aligns across 7 bases. CDR1 is SGHTA and CDR2 is FQGNSA in the germline V gene. The V and J ends lost 2 bases and 9 bases, in that order; junction bases with no gene match: 10. This CDR3 spans 15 amino acids. The CDR3 reads CASSLPHRGIAEQFF. The CDR3, as DNA: TGTGCCAGCAGCTTACCGCACAGGGGTATCGCTGAGCAGTTCTTC. Full variable domain (remainder filled in from reference TRBV7-2 and TRBJ2-1): GAGVSQSPSNKVTEKGKDVELRCDPISGHTALYWYRQSLGQGLEFLIYFQGNSAPDKSGLPSDRFSAERTGGSVSTLTIQRTQQEDSAVYLCASSLPHRGIAEQFFGPGTRLTVL.

The CDR3 is CASRWRRGEVLDTQYF. CDR3 in DNA: TGTGCCAGCAGATGGAGGCGGGGAGAGGTATTAGATACGCAGTATTTT. The chain uses TRBV7-2 and TRBJ2-3; a possible D gene is TRBD2 (6 bases). The CDR3 spans 16 residues. Germline lookup yields CDR1 SGHTA and CDR2 FQGNSA. Trimming removed 6 bases at V and 5 bases at J, with 21 bases between.

Concerning this clone itself: A read error may produce the germline difference seen at one junction end. This rearrangement joins TRBV15 to TRBJ2-7; D is undetermined. The CDR3 loop spans 13 amino acids. Looked up from germline, CDR1 is LNHNV and CDR2 is YYDKDF (reference sequence). In DNA, the CDR3 is TGTGCCATCAGCGACCACAGTACCTACGAGCAGTACTTC. Its protein product is CAISDHSTYEQYF.

The V and J genes are TRBV30 and TRBJ1-1; 8 bases match TRBD1. The CDR3 covers 15 residues. J was trimmed by 4 bases and V by 6 bases; bases with no gene match: 13. Per the germline V gene, CDR1 is GTSNPN and CDR2 is SVGIG (reference sequence). This CDR3 reads CACHRGGKRGTEAFF. The CDR3 DNA reads TGTGCCTGTCACAGGGGGGGGAAAAGGGGCACTGAAGCTTTCTTT.

The gene calls are TRBV9 and TRBJ2-7; D perhaps matches TRBD2 (5 bases). The CDR3 sequence is 15 residues long. CDR1 is SGDLS and CDR2 is YYNGEE in the germline V gene. V lost 2 bases, J lost 5 bases, and 17 bases lay in between. The CDR3 loop reads CASSVGPVPRDEQYF. The CDR3 region has the DNA TGTGCCAGCAGCGTTGGGCCTGTGCCGAGGGACGAGCAGTACTTC. The complete variable domain, with remaining parts taken from reference TRBV9 and TRBJ2-7, reads DSGVTQTPKHLITATGQRVTLRCSPRSGDLSVYWYQQSLDQGLQFLIQYYNGEERAKGNILERFSAQQFPDLHSELNLSSLELGDSALYFCASSVGPVPRDEQYFGPGTRLTVT.

The chain carries TRBV3-1 (or the pseudogene TRBV3-2) and TRBJ2-5; TRBD2 agrees at 12 bases. CDR1 and CDR2 from the germline V gene are LGHDT and YNNKEL (reference sequence). This CDR3 comprises 18 residues. V lost 4 bases and J lost 1; bases outside the gene matches: 10. Here the CDR3 DNA reads TGTGCCAGCAGCCGATTAAGTGGACTAGCGGGACGCCAAGAGACCCAGTACTTC. It yields the protein CASSRLSGLAGRQETQYF.

The V call is TRBV25-1, the J call TRBJ2-2; D is ambiguous. Germline V gene lookup returns CDR1 MGHDK and CDR2 SYGVNS. V was pared by 6 bases and J by 4 bases, with 9 bases between. CDR3 length equals 13 residues. The CDR3 reads CASRRMSTGELFF. CDR3 sequence (DNA): TGTGCCAGCAGGAGAATGAGCACCGGGGAGCTGTTTTTT.

This chain joins TRBV14 and TRBJ1-6, with D unclear. Germline CDR1 is SGHDN and CDR2 is FVKESK. The CDR3 has 17 residues. Trimming cost V 0 bases and J 6 bases, with 15 bases left between them. The CDR3 nucleotides read TGTGCCAGCAGCCAAGATTTCGGTGGAGGAGCTAATTCACCCCTCCACTTT. Its protein product is CASSQDFGGGANSPLHF.

This chain links TRBV27 with TRBJ1-6; tentative D call: TRBD1 (6 bases). V lost 2 bases to trimming and J lost 10 bases, with 21 bases between them. In germline, CDR1 is MNHEY, CDR2 SMNVEV (reference sequence). The CDR3 extends over 17 amino acids. CDR3 residues: CASSLGLEGGLGSPLHF. In DNA, the CDR3 is TGTGCCAGCAGTTTAGGCTTGGAGGGGGGGCTGGGATCACCCCTCCACTTT.

CDR3 residues: CASSPESAAGELFF. As DNA, the CDR3 is TGTGCCAGCAGCCCCGAATCGGCGGCCGGGGAGCTGTTTTTT. The V gene is TRBV9, the J gene TRBJ2-2; D call uncertain. The CDR3 sequence is 14 residues long. V dropped 4 bases and J dropped 6 bases, with 13 bases sitting between them. Germline V gene sequence: CDR1 SGDLS, CDR2 YYNGEE.

This clone was seen only once. The chain joins TRBV2 to TRBJ2-3; TRBD2 might be the D (6 bases). Between the trimmed V and J ends, which lost 4 bases and 10 bases, there was a span of 9 bases. The CDR3 loop spans 11 amino acids. From germline, CDR1 is SNHLY and CDR2 FYNNEI. This CDR3 is CASSAEGPQYF. The CDR3 region has the DNA TGTGCCAGCAGTGCGGAGGGGCCGCAGTATTTT.

V is TRBV29-1 and J is TRBJ2-5, with TRBD2 matching 11 bases. This CDR3 is 17 amino acids long. The germline gives CDR1 SQVTM, CDR2 ANQGSEA. V lost 0 bases, J lost 7 bases, and 13 bases stayed unmatched. This chain's CDR3 is CSVEDPLASGGRGTQYF. CDR3 in DNA: TGCAGCGTTGAAGACCCCCTGGCTAGCGGGGGGCGGGGGACCCAGTACTTC.